This T cell receptor beta chain was sequenced for a study of T cells in Graves' hyperthyroidism and ophthalmopathy. The CDR3 consists of 15 residues. V lost 0 bases and J 6 bases, leaving 12 bases between the germline ends. The V gene's germline CDR1 is LGHDT and CDR2 YNNKEL (reference sequence). RNA transcripts were the template for amplifying TCR beta CDR3 regions. The primer set for the first-round RT-PCR of the TCR CDR3 was HTBI. TCRdb reanalysed the multiplex PCR reads using MiXCR and keeps one entry per CDR3 protein. The sample lists around 300,000 distinct CDR3 sequences, approximately 15% occurring once.

The source of this sequence is a woman aged 40 to 50 with Graves' hyperthyroidism. This chain connects TRBV3-1 to TRBJ1-5; maybe TRBD1 (6 bases). Sequencing input: blood. The CDR3 sequence: CASSQDLQGGQPQHF. The CDR3 nucleotides read TGTGCCAGCAGCCAAGATCTACAGGGTGGTCAGCCCCAGCATTTT. Using reference TRBV3-1 and TRBJ1-5 for the parts outside the CDR3, the full variable domain is DTAVSQTPKYLVTQMGNDKSIKCEQNLGHDTMYWYKQDSKKFLKIMFSYNNKELIINETVPNRFSPKSPDKAHLNLHINSLELGDSAVYFCASSQDLQGGQPQHFGDGTRLSIL.